This T cell receptor beta chain was found in a study of shared clonotypes between healthy human individuals. About the research overall: Each donor contributed plates that comprised three CD4 naive, three CD4 memory, two CD8 naive and one CD8 memory. Study results and caveats: Sampling involved blood alone; tissue repertoires likely differ. Among donors, clonotype sharing was expected to be affected by sequencing depth.

This clone has only a few counts. Its antigen remains unidentified. The CDR3 runs 14 residues. Trimming removed 2 bases at V and 2 bases at J, with 8 bases between. CDR1 and CDR2 from the germline V gene are MRHNA and SNTAGT. Some clones are missing from TCRdb's copy, which holds only in-frame ones; the method was immunoSEQ multiplex PCR. Of roughly 700,000 clones listed, 90% are singletons. Sequencing was performed on memory CD8+ T cells from PBMCs. Subset defined: CD45RO+ cells pooled with CCR7-negative TemRA cells. The clonotype originates from a young man in good health. Some clones in this sample may be carry-over from other donors' samples. The chain has TRBV6-4 and TRBJ2-3; D gene unclear. In nucleotides, the CDR3 is TGTGCCAGCAGTGACGGGGTTGACACAGATACGCAGTATTTT. Translation gives CASSDGVDTDTQYF.